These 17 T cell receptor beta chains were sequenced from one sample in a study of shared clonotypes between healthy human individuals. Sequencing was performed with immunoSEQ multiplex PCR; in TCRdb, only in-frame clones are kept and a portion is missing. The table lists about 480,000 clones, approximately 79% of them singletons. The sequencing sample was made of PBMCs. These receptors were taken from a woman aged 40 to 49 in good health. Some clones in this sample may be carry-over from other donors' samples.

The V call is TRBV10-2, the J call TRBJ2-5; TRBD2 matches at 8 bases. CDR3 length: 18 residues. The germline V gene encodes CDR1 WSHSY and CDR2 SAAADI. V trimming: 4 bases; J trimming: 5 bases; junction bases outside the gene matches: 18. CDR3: CASSVPGRGSGSGETQYF. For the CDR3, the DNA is TGCGCCAGCAGTGTTCCCGGGCGGGGCAGCGGGAGTGGGGAGACCCAGTACTTC.

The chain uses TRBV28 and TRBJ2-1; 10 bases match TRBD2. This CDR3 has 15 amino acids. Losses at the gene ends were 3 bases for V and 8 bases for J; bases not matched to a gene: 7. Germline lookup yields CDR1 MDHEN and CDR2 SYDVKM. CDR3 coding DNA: TGTGCCAGCAGTTTTTCCCTAGCGGGAGCCCATGAGCAGTTCTTC. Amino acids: CASSFSLAGAHEQFF.

CDR3 DNA: TGTGCCAGCAGCCTACGCAGGACACGGAGGCACGAGCAGTACTTC. Residues: CASSLRRTRRHEQYF. The chain recombines TRBV11-2 with TRBJ2-7; D could derive from TRBD1 or TRBD2 (5 bases each). Trimming pared 5 bases from V and 5 bases from J, leaving 19 bases between. Germline CDR1 is SGHAT and CDR2 is FQNNGV. This CDR3 contains 15 residues.

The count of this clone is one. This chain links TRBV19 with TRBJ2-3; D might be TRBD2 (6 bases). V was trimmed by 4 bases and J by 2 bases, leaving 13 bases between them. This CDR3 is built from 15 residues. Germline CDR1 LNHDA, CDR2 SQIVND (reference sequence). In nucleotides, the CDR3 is TGTGCCAGTAGTAGGTCCAGCGGGTACACAGATACGCAGTATTTT. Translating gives CASSRSSGYTDTQYF. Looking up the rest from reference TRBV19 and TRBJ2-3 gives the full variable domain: DGGITQSPKYLFRKEGQNVTLSCEQNLNHDAMYWYRQDPGQGLRLIYYSQIVNDFQKGDIAEGYSVSREKKESFPLTVTSAQKNPTAFYLCASSRSSGYTDTQYFGPGTRLTVL.

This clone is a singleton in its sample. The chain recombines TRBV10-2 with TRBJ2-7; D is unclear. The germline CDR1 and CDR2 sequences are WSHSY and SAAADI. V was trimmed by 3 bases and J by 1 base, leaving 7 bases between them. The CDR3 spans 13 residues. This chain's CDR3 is CASSETGSYEQYF. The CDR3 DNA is TGCGCCAGCAGTGAAACTGGTTCCTACGAGCAGTACTTC.

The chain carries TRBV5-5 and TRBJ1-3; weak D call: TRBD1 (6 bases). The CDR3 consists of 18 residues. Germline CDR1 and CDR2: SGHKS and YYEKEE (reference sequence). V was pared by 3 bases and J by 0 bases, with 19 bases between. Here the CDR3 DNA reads TGTGCCAGCAGCTGGGGGGCGCGCGGGGCCGCCTCTGGAAACACCATATATTTT. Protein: CASSWGARGAASGNTIYF. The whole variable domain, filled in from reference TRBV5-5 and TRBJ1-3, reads DAGVTQSPTHLIKTRGQQVTLRCSPISGHKSVSWYQQVLGQGPQFIFQYYEKEERGRGNFPDRFSARQFPNYSSELNVNALLLGDSALYLCASSWGARGAASGNTIYFGEGSWLTVV.

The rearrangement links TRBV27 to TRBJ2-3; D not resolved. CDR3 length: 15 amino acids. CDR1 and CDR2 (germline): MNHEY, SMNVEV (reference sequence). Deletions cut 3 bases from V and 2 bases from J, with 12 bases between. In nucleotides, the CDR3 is TGTGCCAGCAGTTTTAAAGAGGCCTTCACAGATACGCAGTATTTT. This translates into CASSFKEAFTDTQYF.

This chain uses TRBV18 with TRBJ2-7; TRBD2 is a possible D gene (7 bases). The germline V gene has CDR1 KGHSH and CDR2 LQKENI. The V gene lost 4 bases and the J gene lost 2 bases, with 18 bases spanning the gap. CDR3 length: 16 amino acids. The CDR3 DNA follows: TGTGCCAGCTCACTTACACCGGGAGGACAGCCCTACGAGCAGTACTTC. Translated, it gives CASSLTPGGQPYEQYF.

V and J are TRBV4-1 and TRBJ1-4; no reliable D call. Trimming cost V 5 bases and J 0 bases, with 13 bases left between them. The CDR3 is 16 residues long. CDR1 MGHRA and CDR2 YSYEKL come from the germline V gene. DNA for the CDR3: TGCGCCAGCAGCTACGCCCGGGATCCAACTAATGAAAAACTGTTTTTT. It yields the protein CASSYARDPTNEKLFF.

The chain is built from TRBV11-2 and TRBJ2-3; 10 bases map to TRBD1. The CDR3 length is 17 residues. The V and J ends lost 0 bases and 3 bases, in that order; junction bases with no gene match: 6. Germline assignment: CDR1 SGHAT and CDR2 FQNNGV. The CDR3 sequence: CASSLDPPGQGTDTQYF. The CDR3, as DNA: TGTGCCAGCAGCTTAGACCCTCCGGGACAGGGGACAGATACGCAGTATTTT.

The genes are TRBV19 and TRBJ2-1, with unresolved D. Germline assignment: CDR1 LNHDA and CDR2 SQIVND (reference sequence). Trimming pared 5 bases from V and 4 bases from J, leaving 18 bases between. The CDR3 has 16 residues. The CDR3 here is CASSPLSGYAYNEQFF. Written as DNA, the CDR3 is TGTGCCAGTAGTCCCCTCTCAGGATATGCGTACAATGAGCAGTTCTTC.

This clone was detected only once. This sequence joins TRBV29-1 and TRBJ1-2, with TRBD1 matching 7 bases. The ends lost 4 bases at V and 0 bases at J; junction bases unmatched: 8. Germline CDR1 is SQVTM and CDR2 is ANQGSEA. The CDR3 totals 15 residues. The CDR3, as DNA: TGCAGCGTTGGGGACAGAGGCTTTGCTAACTATGGCTACACCTTC. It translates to CSVGDRGFANYGYTF.

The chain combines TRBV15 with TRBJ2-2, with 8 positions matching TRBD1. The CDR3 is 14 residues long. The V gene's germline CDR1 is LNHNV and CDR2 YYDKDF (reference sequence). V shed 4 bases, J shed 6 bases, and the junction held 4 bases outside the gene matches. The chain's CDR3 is CATSTGQDAGELFF. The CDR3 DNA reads TGTGCCACCAGCACGGGACAGGATGCCGGGGAGCTGTTTTTT.

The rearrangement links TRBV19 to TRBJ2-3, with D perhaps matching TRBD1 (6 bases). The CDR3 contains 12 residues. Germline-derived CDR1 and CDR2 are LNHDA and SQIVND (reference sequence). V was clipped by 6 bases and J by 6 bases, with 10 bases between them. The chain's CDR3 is CASSERGDTQYF. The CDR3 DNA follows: TGTGCCAGTAGCGAGAGGGGGGATACGCAGTATTTT.

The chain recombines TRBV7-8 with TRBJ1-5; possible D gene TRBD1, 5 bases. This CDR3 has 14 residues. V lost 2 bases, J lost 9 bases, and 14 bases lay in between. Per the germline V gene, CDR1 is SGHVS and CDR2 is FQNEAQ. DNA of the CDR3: TGTGCCAGCAGCTTAAAGAGGATAGGGGCGCCCCAGCATTTT. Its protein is CASSLKRIGAPQHF.

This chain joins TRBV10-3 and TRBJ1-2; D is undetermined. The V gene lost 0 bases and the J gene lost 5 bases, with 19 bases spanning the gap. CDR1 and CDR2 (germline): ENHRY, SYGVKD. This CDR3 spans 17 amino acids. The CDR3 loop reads CAISESGSGRLGYGYTF. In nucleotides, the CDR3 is TGTGCCATCAGTGAGTCGGGCAGCGGGCGTTTAGGATATGGCTACACCTTC.

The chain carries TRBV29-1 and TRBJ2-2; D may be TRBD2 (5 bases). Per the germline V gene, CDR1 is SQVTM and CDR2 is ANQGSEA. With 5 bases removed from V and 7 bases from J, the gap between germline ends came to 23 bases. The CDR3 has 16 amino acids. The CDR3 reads CSVTHTKRSYDGELFF. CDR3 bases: TGCAGCGTTACCCACACTAAGCGGAGTTACGACGGGGAGCTGTTTTTT.